This paragraph reports one T cell receptor (beta chain). The antigen is undetermined. The entry originates in a study of OX40 agonist ivuxolimab in advanced cancers. Background on the study: All patients had ivuxolimab intravenously every 2 weeks at 0.01 to 10 mg/kg. Partial responses were recorded for three patients, including one with hepatocellular carcinoma and two with cutaneous melanoma.

Study conclusions and caveats: Both blood CD4+ and CD8+ T cells showed clonal growth by week 6 at 0.1 to 3.0 mg/kg. In a subset of nonresponders, normalized T-cell clonal expansion was also low.

The table came from immunoSEQ multiplex PCR; TCRdb's copy has only in-frame clones and leaves some out. The sample carries approximately 29,000 clones, around four fifths recorded once. This CDR3 has 17 residues. The germline V gene encodes CDR1 LGHNA and CDR2 YSLEER. With 0 bases clipped from V and 4 bases from J, the junction kept 6 bases outside the gene matches. The sequence was obtained from an adult with an advanced solid tumor such as melanoma, head and neck, liver or kidney cancer. The rearrangement joins TRBV4-3 to TRBJ1-6; TRBD1 matches 7 bases. The sample in question was CD4+ or CD8+ T cells sorted from blood, obtained in a trial of the OX40 agonist ivuxolimab. The CDR3 here is CASSQDPAGGYNSPLHF. The CDR3 DNA follows: TGCGCCAGCAGCCAAGATCCAGCAGGGGGGTATAATTCACCCCTCCACTTT.